A selection of T cell receptor beta chains follows, all from one sample in a study of T cells in Graves' hyperthyroidism and ophthalmopathy. TCRdb re-analysed the multiplex PCR reads in MiXCR, keeping a single row per CDR3 protein. This table holds 400,000 to 600,000 distinct CDR3 sequences, about a fifth found once. Material for sequencing was blood. Receptor source: a man younger than 35 with Graves' hyperthyroidism. Both conserved end residues are part of each CDR3. A D gene is named only where the DNA matches it firmly. The size entry is marked missing in some rows and otherwise reads once, few, many or a size class.

TRBJ2-5,many,TRBD2,TRBV24-1,CATSDPRLAGQETQYF,TGTGCCACCAGTGACCCTCGACTAGCGGGGCAAGAGACCCAGTACTTC
TRBJ2-5,many,-,TRBV28,CASSFRQTASRTQYF,TGTGCCAGCAGTTTCCGCCAGACAGCGTCAAGGACCCAGTACTTC
TRBJ2-7,-,-,TRBV28,CASRAGWAYEQYF,TGTGCCAGCAGGGCGGGTTGGGCCTACGAGCAGTACTTC
TRBJ2-5,few,-,TRBV25-1,CASSPGGKREETQYF,TGTGCCAGCAGTCCTGGAGGAAAGCGGGAAGAGACCCAGTACTTC
TRBJ1-1,many,TRBD1,TRBV12-3/TRBV12-4,CASSSSTGGNTEAFF,TGTGCCAGCAGTTCCTCGACAGGGGGAAACACTGAAGCTTTCTTT
TRBJ1-2,many,TRBD1,TRBV27,CASRRQGERSYGYTF,TGTGCCAGCAGGAGACAGGGGGAGAGGTCCTATGGCTACACCTTC
TRBJ2-2,-,-,TRBV27,CASRSQGTGELFF,TGTGCCAGCAGATCACAGGGAACCGGGGAGCTGTTTTTT
TRBJ2-7,many,TRBD1,TRBV20-1,CSATGQGYEQYF,TGCAGTGCTACAGGACAGGGCTACGAGCAGTACTTC
TRBJ1-1,many,TRBD1,TRBV6-1,CASSEVGQREAFF,TGTGCCAGCAGTGAAGTGGGACAGCGTGAAGCTTTCTTT
TRBJ1-2,-,TRBD1,TRBV30,CAWSVPPTGVRGYTF,TGTGCCTGGAGTGTACCCCCGACAGGGGTGCGTGGCTACACCTTC
TRBJ1-5,few,-,TRBV19,CASTHPGGNQPQHF,TGTGCCAGTACCCATCCCGGTGGCAATCAGCCCCAGCATTTT
TRBJ1-1,few,-,TRBV2,CASSDTENTEAFF,TGTGCCAGCAGCGATACAGAGAACACTGAAGCTTTCTTT
TRBJ2-7,once,TRBD1,TRBV6-5,CASSFDRGDPYEQYF,TGTGCCAGCAGTTTTGACAGGGGCGACCCCTACGAGCAGTACTTC
TRBJ2-7,-,TRBD2,TRBV28,CASSFYSGRTEQYF,TGTGCCAGCAGTTTTTATAGCGGGAGAACCGAGCAGTACTTC
TRBJ1-5,-,-,TRBV18,CASSPFSEAGGQPQHF,TGTGCCAGCTCACCATTTTCGGAGGCCGGCGGTCAGCCCCAGCATTTT
TRBJ2-7,many,-,TRBV28,CASSSMTGRPYEQYF,TGTGCCAGCAGTTCGATGACAGGGAGGCCCTACGAGCAGTACTTC
TRBJ1-1,many,TRBD1,TRBV11-3,CASSAQGEVTEAFF,TGTGCCAGCAGCGCTCAGGGGGAGGTCACTGAAGCTTTCTTT
TRBJ1-1,many,-,TRBV12-3/TRBV12-4,CASSLTPWTEAFF,TGTGCCAGCAGTTTGACTCCGTGGACTGAAGCTTTCTTT
TRBJ2-7,few,TRBD1,TRBV5-5,CASKRQGATYEQYF,TGTGCCAGCAAGCGACAGGGGGCCACCTACGAGCAGTACTTC
TRBJ2-7,many,-,TRBV5-1,CASSLGGRAIYEQYF,TGCGCCAGCAGCTTGGGCGGCAGGGCAATCTACGAGCAGTACTTC
TRBJ2-1,-,TRBD2,TRBV6-2/TRBV6-3,CASSRSSGGINEQFF,TGTGCCAGCAGTAGATCTAGCGGGGGGATCAATGAGCAGTTCTTC
TRBJ2-5,few,-,TRBV6-1,CASNPPRGHFQKATQYF,TGTGCCAGCAACCCTCCCCGGGGACACTTCCAAAAAGCGACCCAGTACTTC
TRBJ1-1,-,-,TRBV11-3,CATKRRPNTEAFF,TGTGCCACCAAGAGGAGACCGAACACTGAAGCTTTCTTT
TRBJ2-6,many,TRBD1,TRBV6-5,CASTRTGSGANVLTF,TGTGCCAGCACCCGGACAGGCTCTGGGGCCAACGTCCTGACTTTC
TRBJ2-2,many,-,TRBV5-1,CASSFQEAGELFF,TGCGCCAGCAGCTTTCAAGAGGCCGGGGAGCTGTTTTTT
TRBJ1-2,many,TRBD1,TRBV6-5,CASSYSGQGGKGYTF,TGTGCCAGCAGTTACTCGGGACAGGGGGGGAAAGGCTACACCTTC
TRBJ2-5,many,-,TRBV15,CATSRTTGRETQYF,TGTGCCACCAGCAGGACGACAGGACGAGAGACCCAGTACTTC
TRBJ2-5,many,TRBD1,TRBV11-2,CASSLIRLGQGFETQYF,TGTGCCAGCAGCTTAATACGACTAGGACAGGGCTTCGAGACCCAGTACTTC